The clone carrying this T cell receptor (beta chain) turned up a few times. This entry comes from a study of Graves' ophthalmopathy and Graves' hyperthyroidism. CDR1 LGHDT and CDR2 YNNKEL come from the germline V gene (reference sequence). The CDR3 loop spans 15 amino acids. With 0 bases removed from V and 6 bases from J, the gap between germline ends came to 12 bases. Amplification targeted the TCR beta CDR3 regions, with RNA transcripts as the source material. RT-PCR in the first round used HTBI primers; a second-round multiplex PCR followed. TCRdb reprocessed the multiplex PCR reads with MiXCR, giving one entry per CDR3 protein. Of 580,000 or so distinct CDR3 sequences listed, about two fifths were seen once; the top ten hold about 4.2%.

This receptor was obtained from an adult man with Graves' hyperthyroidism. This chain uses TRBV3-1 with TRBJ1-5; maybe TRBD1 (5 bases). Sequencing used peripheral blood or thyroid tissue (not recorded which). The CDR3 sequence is CASSQDLTGSQPQHF. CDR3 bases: TGTGCCAGCAGCCAAGACCTCACAGGCAGTCAGCCCCAGCATTTT.